This T cell receptor beta chain was recorded in a study of liver allograft versus peripheral blood T cells. Across the study: Peripheral blood of the recipients supplied T cell receptor repertoires that were compared with those in transplanted livers.

Study results and caveats: Liver allograft repertoires of T cell receptors reportedly diverged from peripheral blood repertoires.

This clonotype was seen more than once but under ten times. Its matching antigen is unknown. MiXCR, applied by TCRdb to the reads, yields one record per CDR3 protein. In the table there are 10,000 or so distinct CDR3 sequences, 14% to 15% of which are singletons. CDR1 is DFQATT and CDR2 is SNEGSKA in the germline V gene (reference sequence). The CDR3 contains 13 residues. Trimming took off 4 bases at V and 0 bases at J, with 8 bases between the two ends. This TCR derives from a human patient who had a liver transplant. Some T cells may be graft donor cells. V gene TRBV20-1 combines with J gene TRBJ2-3; D ambiguous. The CDR3 DNA is TGCAGTGCTACCGAGACCAGCACAGATACGCAGTATTTT. Its translation is CSATETSTDTQYF.